What follows are 21 T cell receptor beta chains derived from one specimen sequenced in a study of T cell responses to AZD1222 COVID-19 vaccine. Clones were read by immunoSEQ multiplex PCR, and TCRdb kept only the in-frame ones, dropping some. Here the sample spans about 100,000 clones, around 90% being singletons. Sequences were derived from peripheral blood, sampled on day 0 of AZD1222 vaccination. These receptors were obtained from an adult in good health.

The V and J genes are TRBV25-1 and TRBJ2-7; the match to TRBD1 covers 8 bases. The CDR3 runs to 13 residues. Trimming removed 8 bases from V and 6 bases from J; junction bases left unmatched: 9. Per the germline V gene, CDR1 is MGHDK and CDR2 is SYGVNS. The CDR3 reads CASSKLQGGEQYF. The DNA of the CDR3 is TGTGCCAGCTCAAAGCTACAGGGGGGCGAGCAGTACTTC.

The V gene is TRBV2, the J gene TRBJ2-1; 12 bases match TRBD2. The CDR3 has 16 residues. Germline CDR1 is SNHLY and CDR2 is FYNNEI. Trimming cost V 8 bases and J 9 bases; bases outside gene matches: 14. CDR3 coding DNA: TGTGCCAGCGGCTCTGGCCTAGCGGGGGGGCAGGTTGAGCAGTTCTTC. Translated, it gives CASGSGLAGGQVEQFF.

The count of this clone is one. J is TRBJ1-2 and V is TRBV5-1; D might be TRBD1 (6 bases). The CDR3 has 13 amino acids. The ends were cut back, 0 bases at V and 8 bases at J, with 11 bases in the middle. The germline gives CDR1 SGHRS, CDR2 YFSETQ. The CDR3 here is CASSLGTGNGYTF. The CDR3 coding sequence is TGCGCCAGCAGCTTGGGAACAGGGAACGGCTACACCTTC.

This chain joins TRBV11-2 and TRBJ2-7; weak D call: TRBD1 (5 bases). The CDR3 covers 15 residues. In germline, CDR1 is SGHAT, CDR2 FQNNGV. V was clipped by 2 bases and J by 2 bases, with 13 bases between them. CDR3 loop: CASSLSTAQTYEQYF. The CDR3 DNA follows: TGTGCCAGCAGCTTATCGACAGCGCAAACCTACGAGCAGTACTTC. The full variable domain, completed using reference TRBV11-2 and TRBJ2-7, is EAGVAQSPRYKIIEKRQSVAFWCNPISGHATLYWYQQILGQGPKLLIQFQNNGVVDDSQLPKDRFSAERLKGVDSTLKIQPAKLEDSAVYLCASSLSTAQTYEQYFGPGTRLTVT.

The chain has TRBV27 and TRBJ1-3, with a possible D match to TRBD1 (6 bases). CDR3 length: 16 amino acids. Germline V gene lookup returns CDR1 MNHEY and CDR2 SMNVEV (reference sequence). The germline V and J ends were trimmed by 5 bases and 4 bases, with 18 bases remaining between them. The chain's CDR3 is CASSPTRGAGGNTIYF. The CDR3 DNA sequence: TGTGCCAGCAGTCCTACTCGGGGGGCAGGCGGAAACACCATATATTTT.

The V call is TRBV19, the J call TRBJ1-5, with TRBD1 identical over 7 bases. This CDR3 spans 15 amino acids. The junction had 8 bases not matched to a gene; V was cut back by 6 bases and J by 3 bases. CDR1 is LNHDA, CDR2 SQIVND, per germline (reference sequence). The CDR3 sequence: CASSPPGTDNQPQHF. The CDR3 nucleotides read TGTGCCAGTAGCCCCCCAGGGACAGACAATCAGCCCCAGCATTTT.

V usage is TRBV28 and J usage is TRBJ2-1; no firm D call. Germline-derived CDR1 and CDR2 are MDHEN and SYDVKM. This CDR3 is 11 amino acids long. V was cut by 3 bases and J by 6 bases, with 3 bases left in between. This CDR3 reads CASSFFNEQFF. CDR3 nucleotide sequence: TGTGCCAGCAGTTTCTTCAATGAGCAGTTCTTC.

This rearrangement joins TRBV11-3 to TRBJ1-2; 8 nucleotides agree with TRBD1. With V trimmed by 5 bases and J by 3 bases, 5 bases remained unmatched. In germline, CDR1 is SGHNT, CDR2 YENEEA. The CDR3 extends over 14 amino acids. The CDR3 DNA follows: TGTGCCAGCAGCACACAGGGGGGGGACTATGGCTACACCTTC. Protein product: CASSTQGGDYGYTF.

The chain joins TRBV2 to TRBJ1-6; 10 bases are a match to TRBD1. This CDR3 contains 19 residues. Trimming removed 5 bases from V and 0 bases from J; junction bases left unmatched: 10. The germline V gene has CDR1 SNHLY and CDR2 FYNNEI. The CDR3 DNA sequence: TGTGCCAGCAGTACCCCGGGACAGGGGTTAAGCTCCTATAATTCACCCCTCCACTTT. It translates to CASSTPGQGLSSYNSPLHF.

The chain employs TRBV23-1 and TRBJ2-1, with a weak D call TRBD1 (5 bases). TRBV23-1 is filed as an ORF, its function uncertain. With 2 bases removed from V and 9 bases from J, the gap between germline ends came to 17 bases. The CDR3 spans 15 residues. CDR3 in DNA: TGCGCCAGCAGTCAAGTGACAGATGTACTGGGTGAGCAGTTCTTC. Translated, it gives CASSQVTDVLGEQFF.

The chain is built from TRBV11-3 and TRBJ2-7, with D maybe TRBD1 (6 bases). Deletions cut 8 bases from V and 0 bases from J, with 8 bases between. Germline-derived CDR1 and CDR2 are SGHNT and YENEEA. The CDR3 sequence is 12 residues long. CDR3 sequence reads: CASRDTSYEQYF. Here the CDR3 DNA reads TGTGCCAGCCGGGACACCTCCTACGAGCAGTACTTC.

This chain uses TRBV7-8 with TRBJ2-7, with D perhaps matching TRBD1 (6 bases). V lost 5 bases and J lost 7, with 30 bases in between. This CDR3 is built from 18 residues. The V gene's germline CDR1 is SGHVS and CDR2 FQNEAQ. The CDR3 coding sequence is TGTGCCAGCAGCCAAGCCCCCGCAAGGACAGCAGGACGAGGGGAGCAGTACTTC. The encoded protein is CASSQAPARTAGRGEQYF.

In DNA form, the CDR3 reads TGCGCCAGCAGCTTGGACAGGGCTGAGACCCAGTACTTC. Protein sequence: CASSLDRAETQYF. The chain employs TRBV5-1 and TRBJ2-5; D possibly corresponds to TRBD1 (6 bases). Trimming removed 0 bases at V and 5 bases at J, with 8 bases between. Germline CDR1 reads SGHRS; CDR2 reads YFSETQ. The length of the CDR3 is 13 residues.

J is TRBJ2-2 and V is TRBV5-4; 11 bases line up with TRBD1. The CDR3 covers 16 residues. J gave up 4 bases and V 5 bases, and 7 bases lay outside the gene matches. Per germline, CDR1 SGHNT and CDR2 YYREEE (reference sequence). In DNA form, the CDR3 reads TGTGCCAGCAGAAGGACAGGGGGCATCAGCACCGGGGAGCTGTTTTTT. This codes for CASRRTGGISTGELFF.

The chain links TRBV18 to TRBJ2-2; 10 bases match TRBD1. After removal of 3 bases from V and 4 bases from J, the junction contained 8 bases not matched to a gene. The V gene's germline CDR1 is KGHSH and CDR2 LQKENI. CDR3 length: 17 amino acids. The CDR3 nucleotides are TGTGCCAGCTCACCTCCTTCGACAGGGGGCAGCACCGGGGAGCTGTTTTTT. Translation gives CASSPPSTGGSTGELFF.

The CDR3 sequence: CASSPATGAYGYTF. The DNA of the CDR3 is TGTGCCAGCAGTCCCGCGACAGGGGCCTATGGCTACACCTTC. The chain recombines TRBV28 with TRBJ1-2; 8 bases align to TRBD1. V lost 5 bases, J lost 4 bases, and 6 bases stayed unmatched. Germline values: CDR1 MDHEN, CDR2 SYDVKM. The CDR3 totals 14 residues.

J is TRBJ2-5 and V is TRBV5-1; a possible D gene is TRBD1 (6 bases). CDR3 size: 16 residues. Trimming shortened V by 1 base and J by 2 bases, and 15 bases separated the two germline ends. CDR1 is SGHRS, CDR2 YFSETQ, per germline. The CDR3: CASSLSRTVGQETQYF. The CDR3 DNA sequence: TGCGCCAGCAGCTTGTCCCGGACAGTCGGGCAAGAGACCCAGTACTTC.

In this sample, this clone turned up once. The rearrangement joins TRBV5-1 to TRBJ2-5, with TRBD2 identical over 9 bases. This CDR3 contains 16 residues. CDR1 and CDR2 from the germline V gene are SGHRS and YFSETQ. The trim removed 2 bases at V and 1 base at J, leaving 6 bases unmatched. The CDR3 loop is CASSFGAGGPQETQYF. As DNA, the CDR3 is TGCGCCAGCAGCTTTGGAGCGGGAGGCCCCCAAGAGACCCAGTACTTC.

The chain carries TRBV7-2 and TRBJ1-2; D is possibly TRBD1 (5 bases). This CDR3 has 12 residues. Trimming took 5 bases from V and 5 from J, leaving 9 bases between them. Germline V gene data show CDR1 as SGHTA and CDR2 as FQGNSA. The CDR3 loop is CASSPWGYGYTF. The CDR3 nucleotides read TGTGCCAGCAGCCCATGGGGGTATGGCTACACCTTC.

The chain couples TRBV2 to TRBJ2-7, with unresolved D. From germline, CDR1 is SNHLY and CDR2 FYNNEI. The V gene lost 1 base and the J gene lost 2 bases, with 6 bases spanning the gap. The CDR3 has 13 residues. The CDR3 sequence: CASSEGVAYEQYF. The CDR3 nucleotides are TGTGCCAGCAGTGAAGGTGTCGCCTACGAGCAGTACTTC. Together with reference TRBV2 and TRBJ2-7, the CDR3 gives the full variable domain: EPEVTQTPSHQVTQMGQEVILRCVPISNHLYFYWYRQILGQKVEFLVSFYNNEISEKSEIFDDQFSVERPDGSNFTLKIRSTKLEDSAMYFCASSEGVAYEQYFGPGTRLTVT.

The CDR3 DNA follows: TGCGCCAGCAGCATTAGCGGGGGGGCCACAGATACGCAGTATTTT. Encoded protein: CASSISGGATDTQYF. The J gene is TRBJ2-3, the V gene TRBV5-1, with TRBD2 identical over 11 bases. The V segment lost 4 bases and the J segment 2 bases; nucleotides outside the gene matches: 3. This CDR3 is built from 15 residues. In germline, CDR1 is SGHRS, CDR2 YFSETQ.